The 25 T cell receptor beta chains below come from one sample, sequenced in a study of T cell responses to AZD1222 COVID-19 vaccine. Using immunoSEQ multiplex PCR, the repertoire was profiled, and TCRdb retains in-frame clones only, with some absent. The sample includes more than 95,000 clones, 85% to 90% seen only once; the top ten take under 35%. The sequencing used peripheral blood, collected on day 0 of AZD1222 vaccination. These receptors all stem from an adult in good health.

This chain uses TRBV7-2 with TRBJ2-7, with D tentatively TRBD1 or TRBD2 (6 bases each). The V and J ends lost 3 bases and 0 bases respectively, with 12 bases between them. The germline CDR1 and CDR2 sequences are SGHTA and FQGNSA. This CDR3 has 15 residues. The CDR3 reads CASSFGGLSSYEQYF. As DNA, the CDR3 is TGTGCCAGCAGCTTCGGGGGCCTAAGCTCCTACGAGCAGTACTTC.

This clone was seen just once. The chain carries TRBV29-1 and TRBJ1-1; 7 bases are a match to TRBD1. CDR1 and CDR2 from the germline V gene are SQVTM and ANQGSEA. The CDR3 is 12 residues long. Written as DNA, the CDR3 is TGCACCATACAGGGGATGAACACTGAAGCTTTCTTT. Its translation is CTIQGMNTEAFF.

The J gene is TRBJ2-1, the V gene TRBV5-1; TRBD2 aligns across 8 bases. Germline lookup yields CDR1 SGHRS and CDR2 YFSETQ. CDR3 size: 18 residues. The V segment lost 5 bases and the J segment 0 bases; nucleotides outside the gene matches: 13. The CDR3 loop is CASSTDGSGASSYNEQFF. CDR3 bases: TGCGCCAGCAGTACCGATGGTAGCGGGGCTAGCTCCTACAATGAGCAGTTCTTC.

The chain couples TRBV7-6 to TRBJ1-1; D is undetermined. Germline V CDR1 and CDR2: SGHVS, FNYEAQ. The CDR3 is 16 residues long. Trimming removed 1 base at V and 1 base at J, with 13 bases between. Written as DNA, the CDR3 is TGTGCCAGCAGCTTAGGGCCCCCGGGAGGGAACACTGAAGCTTTCTTT. It encodes CASSLGPPGGNTEAFF.

This clone appeared once. This chain links TRBV5-1 with TRBJ1-2; 9 bases are a match to TRBD1. CDR1 SGHRS and CDR2 YFSETQ come from the germline V gene. V lost 5 bases and J lost 2; bases outside the gene matches: 10. This CDR3 region has 16 residues. The CDR3 loop reads CASRLNPGQGNYGYTF. The CDR3, as DNA: TGCGCCAGCAGGCTGAATCCGGGACAGGGAAACTATGGCTACACCTTC.

The J gene is TRBJ2-1, the V gene TRBV18, with D perhaps being TRBD1 or TRBD2 (5 bases each). V was cut by 1 base and J by 11 bases, with 9 bases left in between. The V gene's germline CDR1 is KGHSH and CDR2 LQKENI. CDR3 length: 12 amino acids. CDR3 loop: CASSPQGTQQFF. As DNA, the CDR3 is TGTGCCAGCTCACCACAAGGGACCCAGCAGTTCTTC.

The V call is TRBV7-8, the J call TRBJ2-1; 9 nucleotides line up with TRBD2. The CDR3 length is 16 residues. The V segment lost 5 bases and the J segment 2 bases; nucleotides outside the gene matches: 7. Germline loops: CDR1 SGHVS, CDR2 FQNEAQ. The CDR3 spells CASSITGTSPYNEQFF. The CDR3 DNA follows: TGTGCCAGCAGCATCACCGGGACTAGCCCCTACAATGAGCAGTTCTTC.

The chain carries TRBV5-4 and TRBJ2-7; the match to TRBD1 covers 8 bases. This CDR3 contains 15 residues. The germline V gene has CDR1 SGHNT and CDR2 YYREEE (reference sequence). V lost 0 bases to trimming and J lost 3 bases; unmatched junction nucleotides: 5. Here the CDR3 DNA reads TGTGCCAGCAGCTTGGACAGGGGGTTTATCTACGAGCAGTACTTC. Amino acids: CASSLDRGFIYEQYF. The whole variable domain, remainder taken from reference TRBV5-4 and TRBJ2-7, is ETGVTQSPTHLIKTRGQQVTLRCSSQSGHNTVSWYQQALGQGPQFIFQYYREEENGRGNFPPRFSGLQFPNYSSELNVNALELDDSALYLCASSLDRGFIYEQYFGPGTRLTVT.

This chain joins TRBV27 and TRBJ1-4; possibly TRBD1 for D (6 bases). With 7 bases removed from V and 0 bases from J, the gap between germline ends came to 15 bases. This CDR3 contains 16 residues. Germline CDR1 is MNHEY and CDR2 is SMNVEV (reference sequence). The CDR3 region has the DNA TGTGCCAGCACCCGAGGAGGGGGGGCAACTAATGAAAAACTGTTTTTT. It yields the protein CASTRGGGATNEKLFF.

V and J are TRBV18 and TRBJ2-5; TRBD1 aligns across 7 bases. Germline CDR1 and CDR2: KGHSH and LQKENI. The CDR3 length is 15 residues. J gave up 6 bases and V 3 bases, and 10 bases lay outside the gene matches. The CDR3 sequence: CASSPEHRGEQTQYF. The CDR3 DNA follows: TGTGCCAGCTCACCCGAACACAGGGGTGAACAGACCCAGTACTTC.

The chain links TRBV2 to TRBJ1-1; 7 bases align to TRBD1. Germline assignment: CDR1 SNHLY and CDR2 FYNNEI. This CDR3 region has 15 residues. The J segment lost 3 bases and the V segment lost 1 base, leaving 5 bases of the junction unmatched. The DNA for the CDR3 is TGTGCCAGCAGTGAAGTGGTTCAGGGGGACACTGAAGCTTTCTTT. This gives the protein CASSEVVQGDTEAFF. The entire variable domain, with the rest obtained from reference TRBV2 and TRBJ1-1, is as follows: EPEVTQTPSHQVTQMGQEVILRCVPISNHLYFYWYRQILGQKVEFLVSFYNNEISEKSEIFDDQFSVERPDGSNFTLKIRSTKLEDSAMYFCASSEVVQGDTEAFFGQGTRLTVV.

This chain joins TRBV7-9 and TRBJ2-1; 7 bases align to TRBD2. CDR1 is SEHNR and CDR2 is FQNEAQ in the germline V gene (reference sequence). This CDR3 is 12 amino acids long. Trimming took 5 bases from V and 9 from J; bases not matched to a gene: 4. CDR3 sequence reads: CASSRGSTEQFF. DNA for the CDR3: TGTGCCAGCAGCCGCGGGAGCACTGAGCAGTTCTTC.

This rearrangement joins TRBV16 to TRBJ1-5; TRBD1 aligns across 8 bases. The CDR3 sequence is 15 residues long. Trimming at V came to 2 bases and at J to 6 bases, leaving 6 bases not matched to a gene. CDR1 KGHSY and CDR2 FQNENV come from the germline V gene. CDR3 nucleotide sequence: TGTGCCAGCAGCCAACAGGGGGCGATAGGTCAGCCCCAGCATTTT. Translated, it gives CASSQQGAIGQPQHF. Full variable domain (remainder filled in from reference TRBV16 and TRBJ1-5): GEEVAQTPKHLVRGEGQKAKLYCAPIKGHSYVFWYQQVLKNEFKFLISFQNENVFDETGMPKERFSAKCLPNSPCSLEIQATKLEDSAVYFCASSQQGAIGQPQHFGDGTRLSIL.

The chain has TRBV18 and TRBJ1-6; 7 bases are shared with TRBD1. Germline CDR1 is KGHSH and CDR2 is LQKENI. The CDR3 runs to 15 residues. With V trimmed by 5 bases and J by 6 bases, 7 bases remained unmatched. The CDR3 nucleotides read TGTGCCAGCTCAGGAAAGGGGGCGAGTAATTCACCCCTCCACTTT. Protein sequence: CASSGKGASNSPLHF.

V usage is TRBV5-6 and J usage is TRBJ2-7; the match to TRBD2 covers 12 bases. The trim removed 1 base at V and 3 bases at J, leaving 11 bases unmatched. This CDR3 is 18 amino acids long. Germline lookup yields CDR1 SGHDT and CDR2 YYEEEE. CDR3 nucleotide sequence: TGTGCCAGCAGCTTGCGCTACGTGACGGGACTAGCGGGCTACGAGCAGTACTTC. The encoded protein is CASSLRYVTGLAGYEQYF.

The chain's CDR3 is CASSQDRADYEQYF. CDR3 in DNA: TGCGCCAGCAGCCAAGATCGGGCAGACTACGAGCAGTACTTC. The J gene is TRBJ2-7, the V gene TRBV4-1; the D is unclear. V lost 0 bases and J lost 3, with 9 bases in between. The CDR3 has 14 amino acids. Looked up from germline, CDR1 is MGHRA and CDR2 is YSYEKL.

The gene calls are TRBV12-3 or TRBV12-4 and TRBJ2-5, with D unresolved. V was shortened by 5 bases and J by 2 bases, with 9 bases between the two germline ends. This CDR3 is 13 amino acids long. The CDR3 DNA sequence: TGTGCCAGCAGTGGTACGGTTCAAGAGACCCAGTACTTC. Protein: CASSGTVQETQYF.

As for this clone: Relative to the germline gene, one junction end is altered; a read error may explain this. The V call is TRBV29-1, the J call TRBJ1-2; a weak D match, TRBD1 (6 bases). The CDR3 length is 11 residues. Germline values: CDR1 SQVTM, CDR2 ANQGSEA. CDR3 bases: TGCAGCGTGGATTTGAAGGACAGAAAACCCTTC. It is translated as CSVDLKDRKPF.

The chain joins TRBV11-2 to TRBJ2-7; D may be TRBD1 (6 bases). V shed 0 bases and J shed 4 bases, with 13 bases lying between them. The V gene's germline CDR1 is SGHAT and CDR2 FQNNGV. This CDR3 has 15 amino acids. The CDR3 is CASSLDQTGPYEQYF. The CDR3, as DNA: TGTGCCAGCAGCTTAGATCAGACAGGCCCATACGAGCAGTACTTC.

The V gene is TRBV29-1, the J gene TRBJ2-1; no clear D gene. The germline gives CDR1 SQVTM, CDR2 ANQGSEA. Trimming shortened V by 7 bases and J by 0 bases, and 10 bases separated the two germline ends. CDR3 length equals 13 residues. CDR3 bases: TGCAGCGGGGCGGTTGGCTCCTACAATGAGCAGTTCTTC. Its translation: CSGAVGSYNEQFF.

The gene calls are TRBV30 and TRBJ1-1; possible D gene TRBD1, 5 bases. The CDR3 is made up of 11 amino acids. The germline CDR1 and CDR2 sequences are GTSNPN and SVGIG (reference sequence). Trimming took 2 bases from V and 11 from J, leaving 12 bases between them. This CDR3 reads CAWSSGGEAFF. In nucleotides, the CDR3 is TGTGCCTGGAGTAGTGGGGGGGAGGCTTTCTTT.

Only one count was recorded for this clone. The rearrangement joins TRBV15 to TRBJ2-7, with TRBD1 matching 7 bases. There are 15 residues in the CDR3. CDR1 is LNHNV, CDR2 YYDKDF, per germline (reference sequence). V shed 0 bases, J shed 5 bases, and the junction held 7 bases outside the gene matches. The CDR3 DNA reads as TGTGCCACCAGCAGAGATCTAGGCAGGGGGAACGAGCAGTACTTC. Encoded protein: CATSRDLGRGNEQYF.

The chain recombines TRBV7-9 with TRBJ1-1; 8 nucleotides agree with TRBD1. In germline, CDR1 is SEHNR, CDR2 FQNEAQ (reference sequence). V lost 6 bases to trimming and J lost 5 bases; unmatched junction nucleotides: 8. The CDR3 length is 14 residues. As DNA, the CDR3 is TGTGCCAGCAGGTTGGGACAGGAGAGGACTGAAGCTTTCTTT. It specifies CASRLGQERTEAFF.

This clone was found once. The chain links TRBV28 to TRBJ1-1, with 10 bases aligning to TRBD1. V was pared by 10 bases and J by 6 bases, with 23 bases of the junction left unmatched. The CDR3 has 18 residues. The germline V gene encodes CDR1 MDHEN and CDR2 SYDVKM. The CDR3 here is CATHIPGTGDGHSPEAFF. The CDR3 bases are TGTGCCACCCACATTCCCGGGACAGGGGATGGGCATAGCCCTGAAGCTTTCTTT.

The rearrangement uses TRBV6-5 and TRBJ1-2; 8 nucleotides agree with TRBD1. V dropped 6 bases and J dropped 8; count of bases not matched to a gene: 11. CDR1 is MNHEY and CDR2 is SVGAGI in the germline V gene. The CDR3 is 14 amino acids. CDR3 sequence: CASSISGQGGGYTF. CDR3 DNA sequence: TGTGCCAGCAGCATTTCTGGACAGGGAGGAGGCTACACCTTC.